The 19 T cell receptor beta chains given below trace back to one sample, sequenced in a study of blood T cell repertoires in COVID-19. Assay used: immunoSEQ multiplex PCR; TCRdb lists only in-frame clones, some missing. The table records about 230,000 clones, 85% of them present only once. The sample was peripheral blood. The receptors derive from a man aged 35-49 years with acute or convalescent COVID-19.

The chain combines TRBV19 with TRBJ1-5; D remains ambiguous. Trimming shortened V by 1 base and J by 7 bases, and 8 bases separated the two germline ends. Per the germline V gene, CDR1 is LNHDA and CDR2 is SQIVND (reference sequence). The CDR3 runs 13 residues. CDR3 region: CASSIGQWQPQHF. In DNA form, the CDR3 reads TGTGCCAGTAGTATAGGGCAATGGCAGCCCCAGCATTTT.

This clone occurred a few times. The V call is TRBV7-2, the J call TRBJ2-1, with 12 positions matching TRBD2. Germline-derived CDR1 and CDR2 are SGHTA and FQGNSA. V trimming: 8 bases; J trimming: 5 bases; junction bases outside the gene matches: 7. This CDR3 has 15 amino acids. This chain's CDR3 is CASARLAGGNNEQFF. CDR3 sequence (DNA): TGTGCCAGCGCGAGGCTAGCGGGGGGGAACAATGAGCAGTTCTTC.

The V call is TRBV29-1, the J call TRBJ2-1; 10 bases agree with TRBD2. V was pared by 0 bases and J by 4 bases, with 9 bases of the junction left unmatched. Germline values: CDR1 SQVTM, CDR2 ANQGSEA. The CDR3 contains 17 residues. In DNA, the CDR3 is TGCAGCGTTGAAGATCCTGAGCGGGGGGGCAGGTACAATGAGCAGTTCTTC. Translating gives CSVEDPERGGRYNEQFF.

The chain couples TRBV19 to TRBJ2-7, with 10 bases identical to TRBD1. This CDR3 comprises 13 residues. Germline V lookup: CDR1 LNHDA, CDR2 SQIVND (reference sequence). V shed 9 bases and J 6 bases; nucleotides not matched to a gene: 8. In DNA, the CDR3 is TGTGCCAGCGCTTTGGGACAGGGGATCGAGCAGTACTTC. Its translation: CASALGQGIEQYF.

The chain links TRBV7-2 to TRBJ1-2; TRBD1 matches at 9 bases. From germline, CDR1 is SGHTA and CDR2 FQGNSA. The CDR3 contains 16 residues. V shed 5 bases, J shed 4 bases, and the junction held 11 bases outside the gene matches. In DNA, the CDR3 is TGTGCCAGCAGCGTACGACCGGACAGGGGAGCCTATGGCTACACCTTC. Protein: CASSVRPDRGAYGYTF.

This clone was detected only once. The V gene is TRBV18, the J gene TRBJ2-5; D is perhaps TRBD1 (6 bases). From germline, CDR1 is KGHSH and CDR2 LQKENI. The CDR3 length is 14 residues. The germline V and J ends were trimmed by 1 base and 4 bases, with 10 bases remaining between them. CDR3 nucleotide sequence: TGTGCCAGCTCACCACAACAGGGTCTAGAGACCCAGTACTTC. Amino acid sequence: CASSPQQGLETQYF.

This chain links TRBV29-1 with TRBJ2-5; D is uncertain. There are 11 residues in the CDR3. Trimming took 6 bases from V and 2 from J, leaving 7 bases between them. Germline V gives CDR1 SQVTM, CDR2 ANQGSEA. The CDR3 is CSVAPQETQYF. CDR3 coding DNA: TGCAGCGTGGCCCCACAAGAGACCCAGTACTTC.

The genes are TRBV7-8 and TRBJ1-6, with D perhaps matching TRBD1 (5 bases). Trimming took 7 bases from V and 14 from J, leaving 18 bases between them. CDR3 length: 13 residues. Germline V CDR1 and CDR2: SGHVS, FQNEAQ. CDR3 DNA: TGTGCCAGCAAAGGGCCGGGGGGTTCGACCCTCCACTTT. Translation: CASKGPGGSTLHF.

The V and J genes are TRBV3-1 (or the pseudogene TRBV3-2) and TRBJ1-5; D ambiguous. The germline gives CDR1 LGHDT, CDR2 YNNKEL (reference sequence). The V end lost 1 base, the J end lost 5 bases, and 3 bases lay between the germline ends. The CDR3 is 12 residues long. The CDR3 reads CASSQADQPQHF. The CDR3 DNA reads TGTGCCAGCAGCCAAGCTGATCAGCCCCAGCATTTT.

The chain joins TRBV5-1 to TRBJ1-1; 11 nucleotides align to TRBD1. The CDR3 sequence is 15 residues long. Trimming took 3 bases from V and 1 from J; bases not matched to a gene: 2. The germline CDR1 and CDR2 sequences are SGHRS and YFSETQ. CDR3 residues: CASSSGTGGNTEAFF. In nucleotides, the CDR3 is TGCGCCAGCAGCTCAGGGACAGGGGGGAACACTGAAGCTTTCTTT.

The chain recombines TRBV5-1 with TRBJ2-7; D unclear. The ends were cut back, 4 bases at V and 4 bases at J, with 15 bases in the middle. Germline V lookup: CDR1 SGHRS, CDR2 YFSETQ. The CDR3 runs 14 residues. The CDR3 protein is CASSHTGTNYEQYF. CDR3 DNA sequence: TGCGCCAGCAGCCATACGGGTACCAATTACGAGCAGTACTTC.

The CDR3 coding sequence is TGTGCCAGCACCGGGACTAACTATGGCTACACCTTC. Its protein is CASTGTNYGYTF. This chain joins TRBV6-5 and TRBJ1-2, with unresolved D. This CDR3 contains 12 residues. The ends were cut back, 7 bases at V and 0 bases at J, with 6 bases in the middle. Germline assignment: CDR1 MNHEY and CDR2 SVGAGI.

V usage is TRBV27 and J usage is TRBJ2-2, with D possibly TRBD1 on 6 matching bases. V was shortened by 5 bases and J by 6 bases, with 13 bases between the two germline ends. The CDR3 has 14 residues. Germline CDR1 MNHEY, CDR2 SMNVEV (reference sequence). This CDR3 reads CASSPTGPAGELFF. For the CDR3, the DNA is TGTGCCAGCAGTCCGACAGGACCTGCCGGGGAGCTGTTTTTT.

V gene TRBV5-1 combines with J gene TRBJ1-3, with 7 bases aligning to TRBD1. The CDR3 sequence is 13 residues long. From germline, CDR1 is SGHRS and CDR2 YFSETQ. The ends lost 3 bases at V and 4 bases at J; junction bases unmatched: 1. The CDR3 region is CASSSDRGNTIYF. In nucleotides, the CDR3 is TGCGCCAGCAGCTCGGACAGGGGAAACACCATATATTTT.

The V gene is TRBV6-5, the J gene TRBJ1-4; D might be TRBD1 (6 bases). The CDR3 is made up of 14 amino acids. Germline V lookup: CDR1 MNHEY, CDR2 SVGAGI. The V end was cut by 5 bases, the J end by 7 bases, with 14 bases between. This chain's CDR3 is CASSPGQFSEKLFF. The CDR3 DNA follows: TGTGCCAGCAGTCCCGGACAGTTTTCTGAAAAACTGTTTTTT.

Comments on this clone: The sample holds other DNA sequences that translate to the same CDR3. The chain employs TRBV27 and TRBJ2-3, with D maybe TRBD1 (6 bases). The germline V gene encodes CDR1 MNHEY and CDR2 SMNVEV (reference sequence). This CDR3 comprises 12 residues. V was shortened by 2 bases and J by 6 bases, with 6 bases between the two germline ends. This CDR3 reads CASSLRGDTQYF. The CDR3 DNA is TGTGCCAGCAGTTTAAGGGGGGATACGCAGTATTTT.

The chain joins TRBV6-5 to TRBJ1-1, with TRBD1 matching over 10 bases. With V trimmed by 6 bases and J by 8 bases, 9 bases remained unmatched. Germline V gene sequence: CDR1 MNHEY, CDR2 SVGAGI. This CDR3 has 14 amino acids. In DNA form, the CDR3 reads TGTGCCAGCAGACCCCCGGGACAGGGGAAAGAAGCTTTCTTT. Its protein is CASRPPGQGKEAFF.

The CDR3 is CASSDSKGAPWTF. For the CDR3, the DNA is TGTGCCAGCAGTGACTCTAAAGGGGCCCCGTGGACCTTC. This sequence joins TRBV12-3 or TRBV12-4 and TRBJ1-2; D may be TRBD1 (5 bases). V dropped 5 bases and J dropped 14 bases, with 21 bases sitting between them. The CDR3 spans 13 residues.

The rearrangement uses TRBV4-1 and TRBJ1-3, with 8 positions matching TRBD1. This CDR3 comprises 15 residues. Trimming took 4 bases from V and 2 from J; bases not matched to a gene: 4. Germline V lookup: CDR1 MGHRA, CDR2 YSYEKL. CDR3 sequence reads: CASSPTGVTGNTIYF. The CDR3 nucleotides read TGCGCCAGCAGCCCGACAGGGGTGACTGGAAACACCATATATTTT.